Presented here are 7 T cell receptor beta chains from one specimen sequenced in a study of T cells in women clearing cervical HPV infection. TCRdb keeps only in-frame clones here, not all; method: immunoSEQ multiplex PCR. Its table records over 10,000 clones. Input material: blood buffy coat. The receptor set was obtained from a woman between 18 and 70 years old with a cervical HPV16 infection that either progressed to CIN3+ or cleared (not recorded which).

Details on this clone: The read ends 3 residues shy of where the CDR3 ends; the end is completed using the germline J gene. The chain is built from TRBV10-3 and TRBJ1-2, with a tentative D call TRBD1 (6 bases). Germline loops: CDR1 ENHRY, CDR2 SYGVKD. CDR3 length: 13 amino acids. V was cut by 5 bases and J by 5 bases, with 12 bases left in between. CDR3 sequence: CAISTGLEYGYTF. The covered CDR3 bases are TGTGCCATCAGTACAGGGTTAGAGTATGGC.

With regard to this clone: The read falls 3 residues short of the CDR3 end, and the missing part is taken from the germline J gene. This chain uses TRBV18 with TRBJ2-1; 10 bases line up with TRBD1. V lost 3 bases, J lost 1 base, and 21 bases stayed unmatched. Germline CDR1 and CDR2: KGHSH and LQKENI. The CDR3 has 22 amino acids. CDR3 bases read: TGTGCCAGCTCACCGAGTACCGGGACAGGGGAGGATATGAGTAGGTCCTACAATGAG. Translated, it gives CASSPSTGTGEDMSRSYNE. The CDR3 reads in full as CASSPSTGTGEDMSRSYNEQFF.

With respect to this clone: The read gets to within 3 residues of the CDR3 end, and the germline J gene fills in the rest. The J gene is TRBJ1-4, the V gene TRBV20-1, with 8 bases lining up with TRBD1. In germline, CDR1 is DFQATT, CDR2 SNEGSKA (reference sequence). The CDR3 has 12 residues. The V segment lost 5 bases and the J segment 8 bases; nucleotides outside the gene matches: 4. CDR3 DNA (partial): TGCAGTGCTCAAGGACAGGGAGAAAAA. It encodes CSAQGQGEK. The CDR3, in full, reads CSAQGQGEKLFF.

This clone counts as medium-sized by frequency. The sequence runs out 3 residues before the end of the CDR3; the remainder is reconstructed from the germline J gene. The V and J genes are TRBV30 and TRBJ2-1; D may be TRBD2 (6 bases). V was shortened by 2 bases and J by 6 bases, with 8 bases between the two germline ends. The germline V gene has CDR1 GTSNPN and CDR2 SVGIG (reference sequence). The CDR3 has 12 amino acids. CDR3 residues: CAWSLSGNEQFF. Partial CDR3 DNA: TGTGCCTGGAGTCTTAGCGGCAATGAG.

A word on this clone: The CDR3 goes on 3 residues after the read ends, and that part is filled in from the germline J gene. The gene calls are TRBV12-3 or TRBV12-4 and TRBJ1-1, with a weak D call TRBD1 (5 bases). V shed 3 bases and J shed 7 bases, with 6 bases lying between them. The CDR3 covers 11 residues. The CDR3 sequence is CASSFQGEAFF. The CDR3 DNA, read in part, is TGTGCCAGCAGTTTTCAGGGTGAA.

In the case of this clone: The read ends 3 residues early relative to the CDR3; the germline J gene fills the gap. The chain combines TRBV7-3 with TRBJ2-7, with TRBD1 matching 7 bases. Germline lookup yields CDR1 SGHTA and CDR2 FQGTGA. This CDR3 has 15 amino acids. The V gene end was trimmed by 5 bases and the J gene end by 2 bases; junction bases not matched to a gene: 9. CDR3 bases read: TGTGCCAGCAGCCCCCCCGGGACAGAGACCTACGAG. Translated, it gives CASSPPGTETYE. The whole CDR3 protein reads CASSPPGTETYEQYF.

Comments on this clone: The read comes to an end 3 residues before the CDR3 does, leaving the germline J gene to fill in the end. The chain recombines TRBV5-1 with TRBJ1-6; a weak D match, TRBD1 (5 bases). CDR3 size: 15 residues. Germline lookup yields CDR1 SGHRS and CDR2 YFSETQ. Trimming left V 0 bases short and J 10 bases short, with 14 bases between. The part of the CDR3 DNA that was read is TGCGCCAGCAGCTTGGCCGCAGGGAGTATCTCACCC. Translating gives CASSLAAGSISP. From start to end, the CDR3 is CASSLAAGSISPLHF. Full variable domain (missing parts from reference TRBV5-1 and TRBJ1-6): KAGVTQTPRYLIKTRGQQVTLSCSPISGHRSVSWYQQTPGQGLQFLFEYFSETQRNKGNFPGRFSGRQFSNSRSEMNVSTLELGDSALYLCASSLAAGSISPLHFGNGTRLTVT.